The next 30 T cell receptor beta chains were all read from a single sample in a study of T cell repertoires in cytomegalovirus infection. TCRdb itself ran the reads through MiXCR, one entry per CDR3 protein. The sample holds hundreds of thousands of distinct CDR3 sequences, over 25% seen once. These receptors lack a known antigen. This sample comprised cultured CD8+ T cells from PBMCs, obtained from culture after CMV antigen stimulation. All receptors come from a human donor in good health (CMV status not recorded). Some clones in this sample may be carry-over from other donors' samples.

This clonotype was observed at least ten times. This chain connects TRBV7-2 to TRBJ1-6, with D unresolved. This CDR3 contains 16 residues. Trimming removed 1 base from V and 0 bases from J, with 7 bases in between. CDR1 is SGHTA and CDR2 is FQGNSA in the germline V gene. CDR3: CASSLDPSSYNSPLHF. CDR3 coding DNA: TGTGCCAGCAGCTTAGACCCGAGCTCCTATAATTCACCCCTCCACTTT.

This sequence joins TRBV27 and TRBJ2-1; possibly TRBD1 for D (5 bases). The CDR3 extends over 16 amino acids. Trimming stripped 0 bases from V and 7 bases from J, with 16 bases between. CDR1 MNHEY and CDR2 SMNVEV come from the germline V gene (reference sequence). In DNA form, the CDR3 reads TGTGCCAGCAGTTTATCGGTGGCAGGGTGGGTAAATGAGCAGTTCTTC. It specifies CASSLSVAGWVNEQFF.

This clonotype came up a few times. This chain links TRBV9 with TRBJ1-1; TRBD1 agrees at 10 bases. Germline V gives CDR1 SGDLS, CDR2 YYNGEE. V gave up 4 bases and J gave up 1 base; unmatched junction bases: 4. CDR3 size: 15 residues. Written as DNA, the CDR3 is TGTGCCAGCAGCCTATGGACAGGGGGGAACACTGAAGCTTTCTTT. Translating gives CASSLWTGGNTEAFF.

The V gene is TRBV27, the J gene TRBJ1-2; D is unresolved. The CDR3 covers 15 residues. Trimming shortened V by 5 bases and J by 0 bases, and 13 bases separated the two germline ends. Germline V gives CDR1 MNHEY, CDR2 SMNVEV (reference sequence). Here the CDR3 reads CASSTQPLANYGYTF. In nucleotides, the CDR3 is TGTGCCAGCAGTACACAGCCTCTAGCTAACTATGGCTACACCTTC.

This clonotype was seen repeatedly, ten times or more. The genes are TRBV12-3 or TRBV12-4 and TRBJ1-1; 8 nucleotides agree with TRBD1. The length of the CDR3 is 12 residues. J was trimmed by 7 bases and V by 6 bases; bases with no gene match: 4. CDR3 sequence: CASRGDRFEAFF. For the CDR3, the DNA is TGTGCCAGCAGGGGGGACAGGTTTGAAGCTTTCTTT.

The J gene is TRBJ2-3, the V gene TRBV19, with D perhaps assigned TRBD1 or TRBD2 (5 bases each). The CDR3 is made up of 17 amino acids. Trimming stripped 3 bases from V and 2 bases from J, with 18 bases between. CDR1 LNHDA and CDR2 SQIVND come from the germline V gene (reference sequence). DNA of the CDR3: TGTGCCAGTAGTATCCTTGGATGGGGGATAGACACAGATACGCAGTATTTT. It codes for CASSILGWGIDTDTQYF. Combining the CDR3 with reference TRBV19 and TRBJ2-3 gives the whole variable domain DGGITQSPKYLFRKEGQNVTLSCEQNLNHDAMYWYRQDPGQGLRLIYYSQIVNDFQKGDIAEGYSVSREKKESFPLTVTSAQKNPTAFYLCASSILGWGIDTDTQYFGPGTRLTVL.

The chain carries TRBV4-1 and TRBJ1-2; D unresolved. CDR1 MGHRA and CDR2 YSYEKL come from the germline V gene. CDR3 length: 15 residues. V lost 0 bases and J lost 5, with 13 bases in between. The CDR3 is CASSQERQISYGYTF. CDR3 nucleotide sequence: TGCGCCAGCAGCCAAGAAAGACAAATTTCTTATGGCTACACCTTC.

This clonotype has a handful of counts. The chain couples TRBV10-3 to TRBJ2-1; TRBD1 aligns across 10 bases. V shed 7 bases, J shed 4 bases, and the junction held 7 bases outside the gene matches. The CDR3 length is 15 residues. Germline CDR1 ENHRY, CDR2 SYGVKD. Here the CDR3 DNA reads TGTGCCATCAATCCACGACAGGGGGCTTACAATGAGCAGTTCTTC. This sequence encodes CAINPRQGAYNEQFF.

This rearrangement joins TRBV6-4 to TRBJ1-1, with unresolved D. Trimming stripped 4 bases from V and 3 bases from J, with 9 bases between. CDR3 size: 13 residues. Germline values: CDR1 MRHNA, CDR2 SNTAGT. As DNA, the CDR3 is TGTGCCAGCAGTGCCCGCACCTACACTGAAGCTTTCTTT. Translation: CASSARTYTEAFF.

This clonotype was seen at least ten times. This chain joins TRBV10-2 and TRBJ2-2; 7 nucleotides agree with TRBD2. The CDR3 length is 14 residues. The junction had 6 bases not matched to a gene; V was cut back by 7 bases and J by 4 bases. CDR1 is WSHSY, CDR2 SAAADI, per germline. The CDR3: CASNIAGGTGELFF. CDR3 coding DNA: TGCGCCAGCAACATAGCGGGCGGCACCGGGGAGCTGTTTTTT.

The chain carries TRBV6-2 or TRBV6-3 and TRBJ2-3; maybe TRBD1 (5 bases). Trimming took 10 bases from V and 5 from J, leaving 10 bases between them. Per germline, CDR1 MNHEY and CDR2 SVGEGT. There are 11 residues in the CDR3. The CDR3 here is CAIQGGDTQYF. Here the CDR3 DNA reads TGTGCCATCCAGGGTGGAGATACGCAGTATTTT.

The chain combines TRBV18 with TRBJ1-1; TRBD1 agrees at 9 bases. The CDR3 is 18 amino acids. The trim removed 4 bases at V and 1 base at J, leaving 13 bases unmatched. The germline V gene encodes CDR1 KGHSH and CDR2 LQKENI. This chain's CDR3 is CASSRPGTGSLGNTEAFF. CDR3 DNA sequence: TGTGCCAGCTCACGTCCCGGGACAGGGAGTTTGGGGAACACTGAAGCTTTCTTT.

The table lists this clonotype with a few counts. This sequence joins TRBV19 and TRBJ1-1; D uncertain. CDR3 length: 14 amino acids. The V gene's germline CDR1 is LNHDA and CDR2 SQIVND (reference sequence). Trimming cost V 0 bases and J 1 base, with 6 bases left between them. In DNA, the CDR3 is TGTGCCAGTAGTATAGATGGAAGGAACACTGAAGCTTTCTTT. Translated, it gives CASSIDGRNTEAFF. Full variable domain (rest looked up from reference TRBV19 and TRBJ1-1): DGGITQSPKYLFRKEGQNVTLSCEQNLNHDAMYWYRQDPGQGLRLIYYSQIVNDFQKGDIAEGYSVSREKKESFPLTVTSAQKNPTAFYLCASSIDGRNTEAFFGQGTRLTVV.

This clonotype was picked up a small number of times. The V call is TRBV7-3, the J call TRBJ2-7; possible D gene TRBD1, 5 bases. V was pared by 0 bases and J by 3 bases, with 9 bases between. Germline V gene lookup returns CDR1 SGHTA and CDR2 FQGTGA. The length of the CDR3 is 14 residues. In DNA form, the CDR3 reads TGTGCCAGCAGCTTAACGGGGCAGATCTACGAGCAGTACTTC. Translating it yields CASSLTGQIYEQYF.

The V and J genes are TRBV6-1 and TRBJ2-7, with D possibly matching TRBD2 (6 bases). From germline, CDR1 is MNHNS and CDR2 SASEGT. Trimming shortened V by 0 bases and J by 5 bases, and 11 bases separated the two germline ends. The CDR3 consists of 14 residues. CDR3 nucleotides: TGTGCCAGCAGTGAAGCGGGGGGACGTAACGAGCAGTACGTC. Translation: CASSEAGGRNEQYV.

Of note for this clonotype: A junction boundary mismatches the germline segment, possibly from a read error. This chain joins TRBV7-7 and TRBJ2-1; no reliable D call. This CDR3 is 14 amino acids long. Germline V gene sequence: CDR1 SSHAT, CDR2 FNYEAQ (reference sequence). CDR3 sequence reads: CASSLRLDYNEQFF. The CDR3 nucleotides read TGTGCTAGCAGCTTAAGGCTAGACTACAATGAGCAGTTCTTC.

J is TRBJ2-7 and V is TRBV6-1, with no clear D. The V and J ends lost 1 base and 6 bases respectively, with 7 bases between them. The CDR3 runs 12 residues. Germline assignment: CDR1 MNHNS and CDR2 SASEGT. CDR3 in amino acids: CASSEGASEQYF. DNA of the CDR3: TGTGCCAGCAGTGAAGGGGCCTCCGAGCAGTACTTC.

This clonotype was observed once. V and J are TRBV6-5 and TRBJ2-1; 9 bases line up with TRBD1. The length of the CDR3 is 20 residues. V shed 0 bases, J shed 0 bases, and the junction held 12 bases outside the gene matches. Germline V lookup: CDR1 MNHEY, CDR2 SVGAGI. CDR3: CASSYSRDRDLYGSYNEQFF. The CDR3 region has the DNA TGTGCCAGCAGTTACTCCCGGGACAGGGACCTTTACGGCTCCTACAATGAGCAGTTCTTC.

There are many counts of this clonotype. V is TRBV6-5 and J is TRBJ1-1; D uncertain. Trimming took 6 bases from V and 6 from J, leaving 8 bases between them. The CDR3 consists of 11 residues. Germline V gene lookup returns CDR1 MNHEY and CDR2 SVGAGI. The CDR3: CASRMYAEAFF. Written as DNA, the CDR3 is TGTGCCAGCAGAATGTATGCTGAAGCTTTCTTT.

This clonotype was observed a handful of times. The chain couples TRBV7-8 to TRBJ2-3; 10 nucleotides agree with TRBD1. Germline lookup yields CDR1 SGHVS and CDR2 FQNEAQ. The CDR3 is 18 amino acids. Losses at the gene ends were 1 base for V and 4 bases for J; bases not matched to a gene: 11. The CDR3 loop reads CASSLGPKRDRGPDTQYF. The CDR3 DNA follows: TGTGCCAGCAGCTTAGGACCCAAAAGGGACAGGGGCCCAGATACGCAGTATTTT.

V and J are TRBV4-1 and TRBJ2-1, with D unclear. V gave up 4 bases and J gave up 9 bases, with 16 bases separating them. The CDR3 is made up of 14 amino acids. Germline V lookup: CDR1 MGHRA, CDR2 YSYEKL. In DNA, the CDR3 is TGCGCCAGCAGCCTCTCCTACATCGATCCTGAGCAGTTCTTC. Protein sequence: CASSLSYIDPEQFF.

This chain joins TRBV7-4 and TRBJ1-2, with TRBD1 matching over 7 bases. The CDR3 consists of 18 residues. The germline V gene encodes CDR1 SGHVT and CDR2 SQSDAQ. After removal of 5 bases from V and 6 bases from J, the junction contained 21 bases not matched to a gene. The CDR3 DNA reads TGTGCCAGCAGCACTCACCGGACAGGCCTACTTCGGGCAAATGGCTACACCTTC. It encodes CASSTHRTGLLRANGYTF. Supplemented by reference TRBV7-4 and TRBJ1-2, the full variable domain reads GAGVSQSPRYKVAKRGRDVALRCDSISGHVTLYWYRQTLGQGSEVLTYSQSDAQRDKSGRPSGRFSAERPERSVSTLKIQRTEQGDSAVYLCASSTHRTGLLRANGYTFGSGTRLTVV.

This clonotype was counted a few times. The chain is built from TRBV28 and TRBJ2-5, with a weak D call TRBD1 (6 bases). Deletions cut 6 bases from V and 2 bases from J, with 19 bases between. The V gene's germline CDR1 is MDHEN and CDR2 SYDVKM. CDR3 size: 16 residues. This CDR3 is CASSPPSPDRQETQYF. CDR3 nucleotide sequence: TGTGCCAGCAGCCCCCCCTCCCCGGACAGACAAGAGACCCAGTACTTC.

V gene TRBV20-1 combines with J gene TRBJ1-3, with 9 nucleotides matching TRBD1. Germline loops: CDR1 DFQATT, CDR2 SNEGSKA (reference sequence). The CDR3 covers 16 residues. V shed 6 bases and J 0 bases; nucleotides not matched to a gene: 9. In DNA, the CDR3 is TGCAGTGCGATTCCCCTGGACAGGGGCTCTGGAAACACCATATATTTT. This gives the protein CSAIPLDRGSGNTIYF.

The chain couples TRBV29-1 to TRBJ2-2; possible D gene TRBD1, 5 bases. Trimming left V 8 bases short and J 3 bases short, with 10 bases between. This CDR3 has 12 amino acids. CDR1 and CDR2 from the germline V gene are SQVTM and ANQGSEA. CDR3 sequence reads: CSIQGYTGELFF. The CDR3 DNA is TGCAGCATCCAGGGTTACACCGGGGAGCTGTTTTTT.

V gene TRBV5-6 combines with J gene TRBJ2-5; weak D call: TRBD1 (6 bases). The CDR3 has 16 amino acids. Germline V gene data show CDR1 as SGHDT and CDR2 as YYEEEE. The V end was cut by 0 bases, the J end by 1 base, with 13 bases between. The CDR3 is CASSLGGQTIQETQYF. The CDR3 bases are TGTGCCAGCAGCTTGGGAGGACAGACTATCCAAGAGACCCAGTACTTC.

The chain is built from TRBV28 and TRBJ2-3; no reliable D call. Trimming pared 6 bases from V and 0 bases from J, leaving 7 bases between. Germline lookup yields CDR1 MDHEN and CDR2 SYDVKM. The CDR3 extends over 13 amino acids. The CDR3 loop reads CASRIPSTDTQYF. As DNA, the CDR3 is TGTGCCAGCAGAATTCCAAGCACAGATACGCAGTATTTT.

The rearrangement joins TRBV19 to TRBJ1-1; 7 nucleotides agree with TRBD1. Losses at the gene ends were 3 bases for V and 5 bases for J; bases not matched to a gene: 6. Germline values: CDR1 LNHDA, CDR2 SQIVND (reference sequence). The CDR3 length is 14 residues. The DNA for the CDR3 is TGTGCCAGTAGTATGTCCAGGGGGAGGACTGAAGCTTTCTTT. This translates into CASSMSRGRTEAFF.

As concerns this clonotype: A read error may be the cause here, since a much bigger clone is one base away. The V gene is TRBV7-8, the J gene TRBJ2-5; TRBD1 agrees at 8 bases. Germline V gene sequence: CDR1 SGHVS, CDR2 FQNEAQ. The CDR3 runs 13 residues. For the CDR3, the DNA is TGTGCCAGCAGCGGACAGGGTAGAGAGACCCGGTACTTC. It encodes CASSGQGRETRYF. The full variable domain, rest sourced from reference TRBV7-8 and TRBJ2-5, is GAGVSQSPRYKVAKRGQDVALRCDPISGHVSLFWYQQALGQGPEFLTYFQNEAQLDKSGLPSDRFFAERPEGSVSTLKIQRTQQEDSAVYLCASSGQGRETRYFGPGTRLLVL.

The rearrangement uses TRBV4-2 and TRBJ2-7, with a tentative D call TRBD1 (6 bases). CDR3 length: 15 residues. Germline V gene lookup returns CDR1 LGHNA and CDR2 YNFKEQ. The V end lost 4 bases, the J end lost 0 bases, and 13 bases lay between the germline ends. In DNA, the CDR3 is TGTGCCAGCAGCCGGGGGCAGGCGCCCTCCTACGAGCAGTACTTC. Protein product: CASSRGQAPSYEQYF.